These T cell receptor beta chains were read from a single sample in a study of human T cells and chemical hapten exposure. Using its own MiXCR run on the RACE reads, TCRdb lists one record per CDR3 protein. The sample lists approximately 400,000 distinct CDR3 sequences, 4% to 5.5% seen once, with 2% to 2.5% in the top ten. This specimen was whole blood, taken in connection with sensitization to the hapten diphenylcyclopropenone (DPC). Receptors originate from a woman aged 50 to 65 with alopecia areata. Some clones in this sample may be carry-over from other donors' samples. Both conserved end residues are part of each CDR3. The D gene is left open where the match is weak. Not all rows give a size; the values are once, few, many and, for expanded clones, a class.

v_gene	abundance	j_gene	d_gene	CDR3aa	CDR3nt
TRBV20-1	few	TRBJ1-3	TRBD1	CSARGPTGGSGNTIYF	TGCAGTGCTAGAGGGCCCACAGGGGGCTCTGGAAACACCATATATTTT
TRBV20-1	few	TRBJ2-3	.	CSAPAPGMPQYF	TGCAGTGCGCCGGCTCCGGGGATGCCGCAGTATTTT
TRBV7-2	.	TRBJ1-1	.	CASSLRGGRHAFF	TGTGCCAGCAGCTTAAGGGGGGGCCGCCACGCTTTCTTT
TRBV14	.	TRBJ1-2	.	CASSQTNREFYGYTF	TGTGCCAGCAGCCAGACAAACAGGGAGTTCTATGGCTACACCTTC
TRBV5-1	many	TRBJ1-1	.	CASSLKGDTEAFF	TGCGCCAGCAGCTTGAAGGGTGACACTGAAGCTTTCTTT
TRBV3-1	many	TRBJ1-1	.	CASSPGGRTEAFF	TGTGCCAGCAGCCCCGGGGGCCGGACTGAAGCTTTCTTT
TRBV12-3/TRBV12-4	few	TRBJ1-5	.	CASSLAQINQPQHF	TGTGCCAGCAGTTTGGCACAGATCAATCAGCCCCAGCATTTT
TRBV5-1	many	TRBJ2-5	.	CASSLDGQSQETQYF	TGCGCCAGCAGCTTGGATGGGCAGAGTCAAGAGACCCAGTACTTC
TRBV7-9	few	TRBJ2-7	.	CASSFVNEQYF	TGTGCCAGCAGCTTTGTTAATGAGCAGTACTTC
TRBV6-2/TRBV6-3	many	TRBJ1-1	.	CASSRIQVTEAFF	TGTGCCAGCAGCCGAATACAGGTCACTGAAGCTTTCTTT
TRBV6-1	.	TRBJ1-4	.	CASSERGRAKGEKLFF	TGTGCCAGCAGTGAAAGGGGCAGGGCGAAAGGTGAAAAACTGTTTTTT
TRBV12-3/TRBV12-4	many	TRBJ2-7	TRBD2	CASSLTSGGGYEQYF	TGTGCCAGCAGTCTGACTAGCGGAGGGGGGTACGAGCAGTACTTC
TRBV6-5	.	TRBJ2-7	.	CASGYLTSREQYF	TGTGCCAGCGGTTACCTAACTAGTCGAGAGCAGTACTTC
TRBV6-5	many	TRBJ1-5	.	CASRAPASNQPQHF	TGTGCCAGCAGGGCCCCAGCTAGCAATCAGCCCCAGCATTTT
TRBV20-1	many	TRBJ2-4	TRBD2	CSAATSDLAKNIQYF	TGCAGTGCCGCTACTAGCGACCTAGCCAAAAACATTCAGTACTTC
TRBV12-3/TRBV12-4	few	TRBJ2-3	TRBD1	CASSIRDRTQYF	TGTGCCAGCAGTATCCGGGACAGGACGCAGTATTTT
TRBV7-9	few	TRBJ2-3	.	CASSPFVSARLTDTQYF	TGTGCCAGCAGCCCCTTCGTTTCGGCTAGGTTAACAGATACGCAGTATTTT
TRBV6-5	many	TRBJ1-5	TRBD1	CASSYGTGVQPQHF	TGTGCCAGCAGTTACGGGACAGGGGTCCAGCCCCAGCATTTT
TRBV7-9	many	TRBJ2-3	.	CASSSLADTQYF	TGTGCCAGCAGCTCACTAGCAGATACGCAGTATTTT
TRBV7-8	.	TRBJ2-1	TRBD2	CASKFHRGRFDEQFF	TGTGCCAGCAAATTTCACCGCGGGAGGTTCGATGAGCAGTTCTTC
TRBV13	many	TRBJ1-1	.	CASSTPNTEAFF	TGTGCCAGCAGCACTCCAAACACTGAAGCTTTCTTT
TRBV20-1	many	TRBJ2-1	TRBD2	CSASGLAGDGYEQFF	TGCAGTGCTAGCGGGCTAGCGGGAGATGGGTATGAGCAGTTCTTC
TRBV27	many	TRBJ2-1	TRBD2	CASSFGGRSYNEQFF	TGTGCCAGCAGTTTCGGCGGGAGGTCCTACAATGAGCAGTTCTTC
TRBV7-9	many	TRBJ1-4	.	CASSLPAATNEKLFF	TGTGCCAGCAGCTTACCGGCCGCAACTAATGAAAAACTGTTTTTT
TRBV9	many	TRBJ2-3	TRBD2	CASSVMTSGTDTQYF	TGTGCCAGCAGCGTGATGACTAGCGGGACAGATACGCAGTATTTT